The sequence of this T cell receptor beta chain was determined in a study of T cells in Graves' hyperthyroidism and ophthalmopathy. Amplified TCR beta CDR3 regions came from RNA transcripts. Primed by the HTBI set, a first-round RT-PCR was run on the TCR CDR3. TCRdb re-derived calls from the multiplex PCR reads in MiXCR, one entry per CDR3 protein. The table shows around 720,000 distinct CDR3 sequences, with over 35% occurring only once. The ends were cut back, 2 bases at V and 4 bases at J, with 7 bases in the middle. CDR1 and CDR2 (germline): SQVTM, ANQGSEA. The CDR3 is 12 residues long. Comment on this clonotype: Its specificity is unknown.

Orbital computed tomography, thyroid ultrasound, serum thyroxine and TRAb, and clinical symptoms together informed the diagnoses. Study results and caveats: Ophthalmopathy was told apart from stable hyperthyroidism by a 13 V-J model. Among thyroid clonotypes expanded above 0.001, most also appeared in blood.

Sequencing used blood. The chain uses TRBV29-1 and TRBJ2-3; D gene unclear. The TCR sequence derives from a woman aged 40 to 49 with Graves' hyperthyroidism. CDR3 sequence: CSVESDADTQYF. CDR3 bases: TGCAGCGTTGAATCGGACGCAGATACGCAGTATTTT.